Each of the 7 T cell receptor beta chains below was sequenced from the same sample in a study of shared clonotypes between healthy human individuals. Libraries were prepared by immunoSEQ multiplex PCR; TCRdb keeps only in-frame clonotypes and omits some of them. The table records over 850,000 clones, more than 75% of them present only once. Source material: memory CD4+ T cells from PBMCs. Described subset: CD45RA-negative fraction. These receptors originate from a man between 18 and 29 years old in good health. Some clones in this sample may be carry-over from other donors' samples.

The CDR3 DNA reads TGTGCCAGCACCGATCCCGGACCTACCTACGAGCAGTACTTC. Translation: CASTDPGPTYEQYF. This chain uses TRBV7-2 with TRBJ2-7; D unclear. CDR1 is SGHTA and CDR2 is FQGNSA in the germline V gene. CDR3 size: 14 residues. The V end lost 7 bases, the J end lost 2 bases, and 15 bases lay between the germline ends. The full variable domain, its missing parts supplied by reference TRBV7-2 and TRBJ2-7, is GAGVSQSPSNKVTEKGKDVELRCDPISGHTALYWYRQSLGQGLEFLIYFQGNSAPDKSGLPSDRFSAERTGGSVSTLTIQRTQQEDSAVYLCASTDPGPTYEQYFGPGTRLTVT.

This rearrangement joins TRBV10-3 to TRBJ1-2, with TRBD1 as a possible D gene (5 bases). The V end was cut by 8 bases, the J end by 5 bases, with 15 bases between. Per germline, CDR1 ENHRY and CDR2 SYGVKD. The CDR3 has 13 amino acids. The CDR3 region is CAIRETDSYGYTF. In DNA, the CDR3 is TGTGCCATCCGGGAGACAGACTCGTATGGCTACACCTTC.

The rearrangement uses TRBV27 and TRBJ2-7, with TRBD2 matching 7 bases. This CDR3 contains 15 residues. Germline V lookup: CDR1 MNHEY, CDR2 SMNVEV (reference sequence). Trimming cost V 5 bases and J 2 bases; bases outside gene matches: 9. CDR3 coding DNA: TGTGCCAGCAGTCGGCGGGGGTTGAGCACCTACGAGCAGTACTTC. Translation: CASSRRGLSTYEQYF.

The gene calls are TRBV7-9 and TRBJ1-4, with a weak D call TRBD1 (5 bases). The V end was cut by 4 bases, the J end by 9 bases, with 18 bases between. The CDR3 sequence is 15 residues long. Germline V CDR1 and CDR2: SEHNR, FQNEAQ (reference sequence). The CDR3 loop is CASSSQGALAKKLFF. The DNA for the CDR3 is TGTGCCAGCAGCTCCCAGGGCGCTTTGGCGAAAAAACTGTTTTTT.

The chain links TRBV29-1 to TRBJ2-7; no reliable D call. Trimming took off 4 bases at V and 4 bases at J, with 17 bases between the two ends. From germline, CDR1 is SQVTM and CDR2 ANQGSEA. The CDR3 covers 14 residues. CDR3 region: CSVVSQESGYEQYF. CDR3 nucleotides: TGCAGCGTTGTATCCCAGGAAAGTGGGTACGAGCAGTACTTC.

This clone occurred many times. CDR3 sequence (DNA): TGCGCCAGCAGCATATATCCACAGGGGACCTACGAGCAGTACTTC. Its protein is CASSIYPQGTYEQYF. This chain joins TRBV5-1 and TRBJ2-7; TRBD1 aligns across 7 bases. The J segment lost 2 bases and the V segment lost 4 bases, leaving 9 bases of the junction unmatched. Germline CDR1 SGHRS, CDR2 YFSETQ. The CDR3 runs to 15 residues. The full variable domain, in which reference TRBV5-1 and TRBJ2-7 provide the parts outside the CDR3, is KAGVTQTPRYLIKTRGQQVTLSCSPISGHRSVSWYQQTPGQGLQFLFEYFSETQRNKGNFPGRFSGRQFSNSRSEMNVSTLELGDSALYLCASSIYPQGTYEQYFGPGTRLTVT.

V is TRBV28 and J is TRBJ1-2; D is ambiguous. The V end lost 7 bases, the J end lost 0 bases, and 9 bases lay between the germline ends. Germline values: CDR1 MDHEN, CDR2 SYDVKM. CDR3 length equals 13 residues. The CDR3 nucleotides read TGTGCCAGCATCTCCGGGTCTAACTATGGCTACACCTTC. As protein: CASISGSNYGYTF.